This TCR beta chain was observed in a study of cytomegalovirus exposure and HLA in healthy donors. Across the whole study: Most donors, 70% to 85% of roughly 400 genotyped, fell in the Caucasian-associated ancestry cluster.

This clone has only one observation. Its matching antigen is unknown. General observations from the study: Three CMV-associated chains proved CMV antigen-specific in vitro. It has been reported that TCR beta sequences accurately predicted the HLA-A and HLA-B alleles of most subjects.

Trimming took 10 bases from V and 3 from J, leaving 19 bases between them. The CDR3 sequence is 14 residues long. Looked up from germline, CDR1 is WNHNN and CDR2 is SYGVQD (reference sequence). The PCR contained 60 Vbeta and 13 Jbeta primers. Measured with immunoSEQ multiplex PCR; TCRdb has only the in-frame clones, and not every one. The sample yields 150,000 to 200,000 clones, 70% to 80% seen once. Sequencing was performed on PBMCs. The V gene is TRBV10-1, the J gene TRBJ2-7; maybe TRBD2 (5 bases). The receptor was derived from a woman aged 25 to 39 in good health and CMV-seropositive. The CDR3, as DNA: TGCGCCACCACACGCACCCGGGATAACTACGAGCAGTACTTC. Residues: CATTRTRDNYEQYF.